A single T cell receptor beta chain is shown here with its context. This record comes from a study of T-cell reconstitution after alpha-beta-depleted transplantation in children. Trimming removed 0 bases at V and 0 bases at J, with 12 bases between. The CDR3 consists of 16 residues. Looked up from germline, CDR1 is SGDLS and CDR2 is YYNGEE. Preparation of the TCRbeta library was carried out with unique molecular identifiers. One entry per CDR3 protein, called by TCRdb with MiXCR from the PCR reads. The sample lists some 310,000 distinct CDR3 sequences, approximately 23% occurring once. This receptor was taken from a male patient aged 10 to 17 who had a stem cell transplant for acute lymphoblastic leukemia, so the T cells may come from the graft donor. The gene calls are TRBV9 and TRBJ1-2; D unresolved. The starting material was PBMCs, mostly from graft donor cells, obtained 180 days after TCRalphabeta/CD19-depleted stem cell transplant. In DNA form, the CDR3 reads TGTGCCAGCAGCGTAGTGACCCACCTAACTAACTATGGCTACACCTTC. This translates into CASSVVTHLTNYGYTF.